This entry is about one TCR beta chain. Its antigen remains unidentified. TCRdb fed the RT-PCR reads into MiXCR, producing one record per CDR3 protein. This repertoire shows about 520,000 distinct CDR3 sequences, 25% found once; its top ten account for 1.9%. This specimen comes from a study of response to subunit inactivated influenza vaccine. General study findings and limits: Each seasonal influenza vaccination recruits few new T cells, the authors suggested.

The sequenced sample was CD4+ T cells sorted from PBMCs, obtained approximately 5 days after vaccination. The TCR originated in a man aged 50 or older who received an inactivated influenza vaccine.

The CDR3 spells CASSQGIIKDRGYEQYF. In nucleotides, the CDR3 is TGTGCCAGCAGCCAAGGAATTATCAAGGACAGGGGCTACGAGCAGTACTTC. The rearrangement uses TRBV14 and TRBJ2-7; 9 nucleotides align to TRBD1. There are 17 residues in the CDR3. V was pared by 1 base and J by 3 bases, with 10 bases of the junction left unmatched. CDR1 and CDR2 (germline): SGHDN, FVKESK. The full variable domain, in which reference TRBV14 and TRBJ2-7 provide the parts outside the CDR3, is EAGVTQFPSHSVIEKGQTVTLRCDPISGHDNLYWYRRVMGKEIKFLLHFVKESKQDESGMPNNRFLAERTGGTYSTLKVQPAELEDSGVYFCASSQGIIKDRGYEQYFGPGTRLTVT.